The clone carrying this T cell receptor beta chain was seen a few times. The junction departs from germline at one end; a sequencing error may be responsible. This entry is derived from a study of cytomegalovirus exposure and HLA in healthy donors. The CDR3 has 20 amino acids. CDR1 is PRHDT and CDR2 is FYEKMQ in the germline V gene (reference sequence). The PCR had 60 Vbeta and 13 Jbeta primers. The protocol was immunoSEQ multiplex PCR, while the TCRdb copy is restricted to in-frame clones and leaves out a portion. The profile shows roughly 160,000 clones, over 75% of them singletons. Healthy bone marrow donors formed the donor group.

This TCR was recovered from a woman aged 25 to 39 in good health and CMV-seronegative. The chain links TRBV13 to TRBJ2-3; TRBD2 agrees at 10 bases. The sequencing sample was made of PBMCs. CDR3 sequence: CASSPSVVVAGGRGPDTQCF. The CDR3 DNA is TGTGCCAGCAGCCCCTCTGTGGTGGTAGCGGGGGGCAGGGGCCCAGATACGCAGTGTTTT.